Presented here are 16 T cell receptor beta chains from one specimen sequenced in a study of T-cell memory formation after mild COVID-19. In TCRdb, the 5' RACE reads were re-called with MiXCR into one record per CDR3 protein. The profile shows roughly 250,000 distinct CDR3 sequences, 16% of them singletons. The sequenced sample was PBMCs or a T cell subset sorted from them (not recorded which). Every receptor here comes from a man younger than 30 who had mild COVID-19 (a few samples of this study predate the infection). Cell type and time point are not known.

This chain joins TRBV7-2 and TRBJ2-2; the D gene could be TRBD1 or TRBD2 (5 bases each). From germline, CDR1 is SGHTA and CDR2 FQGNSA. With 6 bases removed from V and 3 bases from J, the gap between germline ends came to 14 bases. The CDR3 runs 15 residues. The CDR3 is CASSSRLGDTGELFF. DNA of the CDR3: TGTGCCAGCAGTTCCCGTCTGGGGGACACCGGGGAGCTGTTTTTT.

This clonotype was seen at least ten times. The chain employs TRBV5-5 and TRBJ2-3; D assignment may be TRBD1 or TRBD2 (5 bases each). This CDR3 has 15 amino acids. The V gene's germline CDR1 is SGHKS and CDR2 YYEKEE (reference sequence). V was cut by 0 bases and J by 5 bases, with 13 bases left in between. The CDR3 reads CASSLGGTAGDTQYF. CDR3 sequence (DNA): TGTGCCAGCAGCTTGGGGGGGACCGCGGGAGATACGCAGTATTTT.

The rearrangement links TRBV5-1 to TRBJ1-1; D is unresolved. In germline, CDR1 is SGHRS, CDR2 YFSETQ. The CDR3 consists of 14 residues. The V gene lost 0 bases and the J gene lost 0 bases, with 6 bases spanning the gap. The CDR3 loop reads CASSLGSVNTEAFF. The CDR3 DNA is TGCGCCAGCAGCTTGGGGTCTGTGAACACTGAAGCTTTCTTT.

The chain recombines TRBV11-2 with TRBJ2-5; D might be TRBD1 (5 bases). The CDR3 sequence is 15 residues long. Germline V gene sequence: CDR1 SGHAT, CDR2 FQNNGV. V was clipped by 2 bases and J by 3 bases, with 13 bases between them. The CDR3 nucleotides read TGTGCCAGCAGCTTAATTGGGGCTTGGGAAGAGACCCAGTACTTC. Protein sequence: CASSLIGAWEETQYF.

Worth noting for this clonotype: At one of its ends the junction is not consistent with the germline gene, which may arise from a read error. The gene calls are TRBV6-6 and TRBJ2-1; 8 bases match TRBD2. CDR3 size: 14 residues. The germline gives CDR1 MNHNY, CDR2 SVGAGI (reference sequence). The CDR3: CSSRGRRGDNEQFF. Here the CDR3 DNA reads TGTTCCAGCAGGGGACGGCGGGGGGACAATGAGCAGTTCTTC.

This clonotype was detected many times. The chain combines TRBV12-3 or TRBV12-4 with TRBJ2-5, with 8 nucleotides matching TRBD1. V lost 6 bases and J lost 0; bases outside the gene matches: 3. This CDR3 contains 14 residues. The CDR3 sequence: CASSQTGDQETQYF. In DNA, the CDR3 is TGTGCCAGCAGCCAGACAGGGGACCAAGAGACCCAGTACTTC.

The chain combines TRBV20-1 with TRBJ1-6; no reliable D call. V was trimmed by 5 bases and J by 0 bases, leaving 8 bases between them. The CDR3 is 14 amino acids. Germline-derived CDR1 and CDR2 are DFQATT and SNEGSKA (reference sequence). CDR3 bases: TGCAGTGCTCTTGTTAGCTCCTATAATTCACCCCTCCACTTT. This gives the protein CSALVSSYNSPLHF.

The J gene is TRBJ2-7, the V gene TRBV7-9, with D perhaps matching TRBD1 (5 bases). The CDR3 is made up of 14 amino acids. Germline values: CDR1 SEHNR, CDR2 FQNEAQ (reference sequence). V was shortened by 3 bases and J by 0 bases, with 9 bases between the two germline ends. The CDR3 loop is CASSLQGSSYEQYV. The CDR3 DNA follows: TGTGCCAGCAGCTTGCAGGGTAGCTCCTACGAGCAGTACGTC.

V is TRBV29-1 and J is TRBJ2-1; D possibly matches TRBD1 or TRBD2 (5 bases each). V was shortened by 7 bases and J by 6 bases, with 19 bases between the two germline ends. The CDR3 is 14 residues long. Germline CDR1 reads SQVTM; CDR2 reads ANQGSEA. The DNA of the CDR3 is TGCAGCGACCGGATACAGACGGGGCCCAATGAGCAGTTCTTC. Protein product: CSDRIQTGPNEQFF.

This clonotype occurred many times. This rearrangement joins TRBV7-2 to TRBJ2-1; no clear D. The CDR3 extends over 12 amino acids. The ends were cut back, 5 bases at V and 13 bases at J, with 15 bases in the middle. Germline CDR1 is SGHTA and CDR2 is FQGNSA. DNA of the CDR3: TGTGCCAGCAGCGGACCCCGATCGTACCAGTTCTTC. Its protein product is CASSGPRSYQFF.

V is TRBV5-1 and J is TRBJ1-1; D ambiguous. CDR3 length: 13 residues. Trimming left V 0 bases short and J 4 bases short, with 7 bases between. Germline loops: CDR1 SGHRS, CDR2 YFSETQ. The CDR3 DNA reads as TGCGCCAGCAGCTTGGGTCTGTCCACTGAAGCTTTCTTT. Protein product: CASSLGLSTEAFF.

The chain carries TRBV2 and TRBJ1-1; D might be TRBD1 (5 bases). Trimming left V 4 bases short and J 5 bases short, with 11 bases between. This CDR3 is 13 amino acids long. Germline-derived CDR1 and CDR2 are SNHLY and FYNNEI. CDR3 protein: CASSAVGTTEAFF. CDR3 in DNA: TGTGCCAGCAGTGCTGTGGGGACGACTGAAGCTTTCTTT.

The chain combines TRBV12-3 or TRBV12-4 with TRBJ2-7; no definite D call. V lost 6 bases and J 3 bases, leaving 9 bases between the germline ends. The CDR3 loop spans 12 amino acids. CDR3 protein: CASSRHYYEQYF. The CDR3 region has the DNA TGTGCCAGCAGCAGACACTACTACGAGCAGTACTTC.

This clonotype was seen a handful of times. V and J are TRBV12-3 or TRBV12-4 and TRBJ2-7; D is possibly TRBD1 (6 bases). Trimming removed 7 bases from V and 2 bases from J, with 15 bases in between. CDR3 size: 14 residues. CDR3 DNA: TGTGCCAGCACCAAGGACAGTCTACCCTACGAGCAGTACTTC. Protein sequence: CASTKDSLPYEQYF.

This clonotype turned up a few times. This CDR3 reads CASSLGGGTGANVLTF. The CDR3 bases are TGTGCCAGCAGCTTAGGTGGAGGGACTGGGGCCAACGTCCTGACTTTC. The genes are TRBV7-2 and TRBJ2-6; tentative D call: TRBD2 (6 bases). There are 16 residues in the CDR3. Germline lookup yields CDR1 SGHTA and CDR2 FQGNSA. V shed 1 base and J shed 2 bases, with 9 bases lying between them.

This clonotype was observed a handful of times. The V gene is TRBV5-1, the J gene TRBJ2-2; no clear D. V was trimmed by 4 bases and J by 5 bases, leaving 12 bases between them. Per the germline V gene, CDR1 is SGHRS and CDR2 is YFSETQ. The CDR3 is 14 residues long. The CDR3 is CASSPKPGTGELFF. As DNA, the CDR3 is TGCGCCAGCAGCCCAAAGCCCGGGACCGGGGAGCTGTTTTTT.